Listed below are T cell receptor beta chains from one sample, sequenced in a study of cytomegalovirus exposure and HLA in healthy donors. This table comes from immunoSEQ multiplex PCR, and its TCRdb copy is limited to in-frame clones, with some not included. The sample includes 95,000 to 100,000 clones, 85% of them seen just once. Source material: PBMCs. Receptors were obtained from a man under 40 in good health and CMV-seronegative. CDR3s include the opening cysteine and the closing phenylalanine or tryptophan. A D gene is named only where the DNA matches it firmly. Clone size is not always given. Where it is, it says once, few, many or a class for expanded clones.

>few|-|TRBJ2-1|TRBV6-5
CASRLSPGSYNEQFF
TGTGCCAGCAGGTTGTCACCGGGGTCCTACAATGAGCAGTTCTTC
>once|-|TRBJ1-6|TRBV28
CASSFQGGSPLHF
TGTGCCAGCAGTTTTCAGGGAGGATCACCCCTCCACTTT
>-|TRBD1|TRBJ2-1|TRBV5-5
CASSPTGGSYNEQFF
TGTGCCAGCAGCCCTACAGGGGGCTCCTACAATGAGCAGTTCTTC
>-|TRBD2|TRBJ2-4|TRBV9
CASSARASGTVKNIQYF
TGTGCCAGCAGCGCCAGGGCTAGCGGGACTGTCAAAAACATTCAGTACTTC
>-|-|TRBJ2-2|TRBV27
CASSSREGTGELFF
TGTGCCAGCAGTTCTCGGGAAGGGACCGGGGAGCTGTTTTTT
>once|TRBD1|TRBJ2-1|TRBV5-6
CASSLGTGDSSYNEQFF
TGTGCCAGCAGCTTGGGGACAGGAGATAGCTCCTACAATGAGCAGTTCTTC
>-|-|TRBJ2-2|TRBV28
CASSLRPKESGELFF
TGTGCCAGCAGTTTGCGGCCGAAGGAATCCGGGGAGCTGTTTTTT
>-|-|TRBJ2-2|TRBV6-4
CASSDSSGNTGELFF
TGTGCCAGCAGTGACTCTAGCGGGAACACCGGGGAGCTGTTTTTT
>few|TRBD1|TRBJ2-5|TRBV5-1
CASSLGQQETQYF
TGCGCCAGCAGCCTGGGACAGCAAGAGACCCAGTACTTC
>-|-|TRBJ2-7|TRBV11-2
CASRTPGQPYEQYF
TGTGCCAGCAGGACTCCGGGACAACCCTACGAGCAGTACTTC
>-|-|TRBJ1-2|TRBV11-2
CASSLVGRAGYTF
TGTGCCAGCAGCTTAGTGGGCAGGGCGGGCTACACCTTC
>-|-|TRBJ2-7|TRBV19
CASSRGEAREQYF
TGTGCCAGTTCCAGGGGGGAGGCGCGCGAGCAGTACTTC
>-|-|TRBJ2-6|TRBV9
CASSVSSGANVLTF
TGTGCCAGCAGCGTCAGCTCTGGGGCCAACGTCCTGACTTTC
>-|TRBD2|TRBJ2-1|TRBV10-3
CAISAGTSVYNEQFF
TGTGCCATCAGTGCCGGGACTAGCGTGTACAATGAGCAGTTCTTC
>-|-|TRBJ2-2|TRBV4-3
CASSQDLDAGTPGELFF
TGCGCCAGCAGCCAAGATCTCGACGCGGGGACCCCCGGGGAGCTGTTTTTT
>-|TRBD2|TRBJ2-3|TRBV4-2
CASSAARGAGGTDTQYF
TGTGCCAGCAGCGCTGCCCGTGGAGCGGGGGGCACAGATACGCAGTATTTT
>few|-|TRBJ1-1|TRBV7-2
CASSLSAGIPTEAFF
TGTGCCAGCAGCTTATCTGCAGGGATCCCCACTGAAGCTTTCTTT
>-|-|TRBJ2-3|TRBV9
CASSVQGWGDTQYF
TGTGCCAGCAGCGTACAGGGTTGGGGAGATACGCAGTATTTT
>-|TRBD1|TRBJ1-4|TRBV5-5
CASSSTPRTGGNEKLFF
TGTGCCAGCAGCTCAACGCCTCGGACAGGGGGTAATGAAAAACTGTTTTTT
>-|-|TRBJ2-7|TRBV5-4
CASSIQGYYEQYF
TGTGCCAGCAGCATTCAGGGTTACTACGAGCAGTACTTC
>-|TRBD1|TRBJ1-2|TRBV19
CASTGQYGYTF
TGTGCCAGTACGGGACAGTATGGCTACACCTTC
>once|-|TRBJ1-3|TRBV15
CATSNYGRSSGNTIYF
TGTGCCACCAGCAACTACGGGAGGAGCTCTGGAAACACCATATATTTT